These 25 T cell receptor beta chains were sequenced from one sample in a study of cytomegalovirus exposure and HLA in healthy donors (dated by TCRdb to about 2017). Preparation of the library involved the immunoSEQ multiplex PCR assay. For the multiplex PCR, a mixture combining 60 forward primers for TCR Vbeta segments and 13 reverse primers for TCR Jbeta segments was used. Held by TCRdb, this immuneACCESS table contains in-frame sequences only and omits some clones. Under half of the omission traces to an unresolved V gene where checked; the cause of the rest is unknown. The sample table holds under 200,000 clones, of which roughly 80% were seen once. The top ten clones comprise 4.9% of the sample. The specimen sequenced was PBMCs. The receptors stem from a male donor in good health and CMV-seronegative.

Only one count was recorded for this clone. The V and J genes are TRBV12-2 and TRBJ2-7; the table calls TRBD2, which could not be checked here. TRBV12-2 is a recognized pseudogene. This CDR3 spans 16 amino acids. CDR3 in amino acids: CASRLDLWIEDYEQYF. CDR3 coding DNA: TGTGCAAGTCGCTTAGACCTGTGGATAGAGGACTACGAGCAGTACTTC.

The chain joins TRBV6-5 to TRBJ2-1, with TRBD1 matching over 9 bases. Germline lookup yields CDR1 MNHEY and CDR2 SVGAGI. The CDR3 length is 15 residues. V trimming: 0 bases; J trimming: 6 bases; junction bases outside the gene matches: 3. Here the CDR3 DNA reads TGTGCCAGCAGTTACTCGCGGGGACAGGGCAATGAGCAGTTCTTC. As protein: CASSYSRGQGNEQFF.

This clone showed up just a few times. An end of the junction does not agree with germline; a read error may underlie this. The V and J genes are TRBV7-9 and TRBJ1-1; no definite D call. From germline, CDR1 is SEHNR and CDR2 FQNEAQ (reference sequence). The CDR3 sequence is 12 residues long. CDR3 sequence reads: CSSSPVTTEAFF. Here the CDR3 DNA reads TGTTCCAGCAGCCCAGTTACGACTGAAGCTTTCTTT.

With respect to this clone: Mismatch with germline at one junction end may stem from a read error. The J gene is TRBJ1-1, the V gene TRBV11-3, with 7 positions matching TRBD1. The CDR3 runs to 13 residues. The germline V gene has CDR1 SGHNT and CDR2 YENEEA. The DNA of the CDR3 is TGTGCCAGCAGCTTAGTAGAACCGGGGACAGTCTACTTT. Amino acid sequence: CASSLVEPGTVYF.

The V gene is TRBV6-5, the J gene TRBJ1-5; D not resolved. Trimming removed 4 bases at V and 2 bases at J, with 6 bases between. The CDR3 is made up of 13 amino acids. Germline V gene lookup returns CDR1 MNHEY and CDR2 SVGAGI. For the CDR3, the DNA is TGTGCCAGCAGTTCCCAGGGCAATCAGCCCCAGCATTTT. It translates to CASSSQGNQPQHF.

The V and J genes are TRBV10-2 and TRBJ2-5; 8 nucleotides match TRBD1. The J call is uncertain, as TRBJ2-7 better fits the DNA end. The germline CDR1 and CDR2 sequences are WSHSY and SAAADI. This CDR3 comprises 12 residues. CDR3 amino acids: CATEGQGYEQYF. DNA of the CDR3: TGCGCCACTGAAGGACAGGGCTACGAGCAGTACTTC.

This chain connects TRBV7-6 to TRBJ2-7; tentative D call: TRBD1 (5 bases). The CDR3 covers 13 residues. Germline V CDR1 and CDR2: SGHVS, FNYEAQ. The V end was cut by 4 bases, the J end by 0 bases, with 7 bases between. The CDR3 here is CASSSGPSYEQYF. CDR3 sequence (DNA): TGTGCCAGCAGCTCAGGGCCCTCCTACGAGCAGTACTTC.

This clone was observed a handful of times. The genes are TRBV7-3 and TRBJ2-2; no clear D. The V and J ends lost 6 bases and 3 bases respectively, with 11 bases between them. Germline-derived CDR1 and CDR2 are SGHTA and FQGTGA. The CDR3 is made up of 14 amino acids. CDR3 sequence (DNA): TGTGCCAGCAGGCCCGACACCTACACCGGGGAGCTGTTTTTT. As protein: CASRPDTYTGELFF.

In its sample, this clone was seen once. The chain couples TRBV11-1 to TRBJ1-6; 9 bases fit TRBD1. The CDR3 length is 16 residues. V lost 3 bases, J lost 5 bases, and 5 bases stayed unmatched. Per germline, CDR1 SGHAT and CDR2 FQDESV (reference sequence). CDR3 residues: CASSFYRGLDNSPLHF. CDR3 DNA: TGTGCCAGCAGCTTCTACAGGGGGCTCGATAATTCACCCCTCCACTTT.

Only one count was recorded for this clone. The chain recombines TRBV11-2 with TRBJ1-2; 7 bases agree with TRBD1. The V gene end was trimmed by 1 base and the J gene end by 3 bases; junction bases not matched to a gene: 2. The CDR3 has 14 residues. CDR1 and CDR2 (germline): SGHAT, FQNNGV. The CDR3 sequence: CASSLGDSYYGYTF. The CDR3 bases are TGTGCCAGCAGCTTAGGGGACAGCTACTATGGCTACACCTTC.

J is TRBJ1-5 and V is TRBV29-1; a weak D match, TRBD1 (6 bases). V shed 6 bases and J shed 5 bases, with 17 bases lying between them. The CDR3 covers 14 residues. CDR1 and CDR2 (germline): SQVTM, ANQGSEA. The DNA of the CDR3 is TGCAGCGTCGGAGTGGACAGCCTCTATCAGCCCCAGCATTTT. Translated, it gives CSVGVDSLYQPQHF.

J is TRBJ2-1 and V is TRBV7-2; 8 positions match TRBD2. This CDR3 is built from 15 residues. The V and J ends lost 6 bases and 9 bases, in that order; junction bases with no gene match: 13. The germline V gene encodes CDR1 SGHTA and CDR2 FQGNSA. The CDR3 DNA reads as TGTGCCAGCAGGATACCGGGACTAGGAATCACTGAGCAGTTCTTC. Protein product: CASRIPGLGITEQFF. The entire variable domain, with the rest obtained from reference TRBV7-2 and TRBJ2-1, is as follows: GAGVSQSPSNKVTEKGKDVELRCDPISGHTALYWYRQSLGQGLEFLIYFQGNSAPDKSGLPSDRFSAERTGGSVSTLTIQRTQQEDSAVYLCASRIPGLGITEQFFGPGTRLTVL.

The chain links TRBV27 to TRBJ2-1, with D maybe TRBD1 (6 bases). The ends were cut back, 3 bases at V and 4 bases at J, with 10 bases in the middle. Germline-derived CDR1 and CDR2 are MNHEY and SMNVEV (reference sequence). The CDR3 contains 14 residues. CDR3 region: CASSLGHLYNEQFF. The CDR3 nucleotides are TGTGCCAGCAGTTTGGGACATCTTTACAATGAGCAGTTCTTC.

The chain recombines TRBV10-3 with TRBJ2-5; D not certain. Germline V gives CDR1 ENHRY, CDR2 SYGVKD. V was pared by 4 bases and J by 5 bases, with 11 bases between. The CDR3 totals 13 residues. The CDR3 is CAISAADTETQYF. The CDR3 region has the DNA TGTGCCATCAGTGCCGCCGACACCGAGACCCAGTACTTC.

About this clone itself: One end of the junction does not line up with germline, which may come from a read error. The chain couples TRBV7-9 to TRBJ2-7; D is perhaps TRBD2 (7 bases). This CDR3 has 15 residues. Germline V gene lookup returns CDR1 SEHNR and CDR2 FQNEAQ (reference sequence). CDR3 sequence reads: CSSSPPGGPVYEQYF. In DNA, the CDR3 is TGTTCCAGCAGCCCACCCGGGGGGCCAGTTTACGAGCAGTACTTC.

The CDR3: CASSVLGQGAYEQYF. The CDR3 bases are TGCGCCAGCAGCGTGTTGGGACAGGGCGCCTACGAGCAGTACTTC. V is TRBV5-1 and J is TRBJ2-7; TRBD1 agrees at 9 bases. The CDR3 is 15 residues long. Unmatched junction bases numbered 7, after V lost 4 bases and J lost 2 bases. CDR1 and CDR2 (germline): SGHRS, YFSETQ.

The chain carries TRBV4-2 and TRBJ2-1; 12 positions agree with TRBD2. The CDR3 length is 20 residues. Germline V gene lookup returns CDR1 LGHNA and CDR2 YNFKEQ. Trimming removed 1 base from V and 7 bases from J; junction bases left unmatched: 17. The CDR3 sequence is CASSQGSRLAGGRGTNEQFF. CDR3 coding DNA: TGTGCCAGCAGCCAAGGATCCAGGCTAGCGGGGGGGCGAGGGACAAATGAGCAGTTCTTC.

This rearrangement joins TRBV5-1 to TRBJ2-3; 9 nucleotides align to TRBD2. Losses at the gene ends were 4 bases for V and 4 bases for J; bases not matched to a gene: 10. Germline-derived CDR1 and CDR2 are SGHRS and YFSETQ. The CDR3 has 16 amino acids. The chain's CDR3 is CASSPLSGGLADTQYF. The CDR3 nucleotides are TGCGCCAGCAGCCCTCTAAGCGGGGGGCTAGCAGATACGCAGTATTTT.

The rearrangement uses TRBV7-9 and TRBJ2-5, with no clear D. V dropped 6 bases and J dropped 2 bases, with 4 bases sitting between them. CDR3 length: 11 amino acids. Germline loops: CDR1 SEHNR, CDR2 FQNEAQ (reference sequence). This CDR3 reads CASRQQETQYF. CDR3 in DNA: TGTGCCAGCAGACAACAAGAGACCCAGTACTTC.

The chain recombines TRBV5-4 with TRBJ2-7; 8 bases map to TRBD2. CDR3 length equals 19 residues. Germline V gene sequence: CDR1 SGHNT, CDR2 YYREEE (reference sequence). V shed 1 base, J shed 0 bases, and the junction held 15 bases outside the gene matches. The CDR3 DNA sequence: TGTGCCAGCAGCTTGTCGCTGGGGGCTAGCGGGCCAGGCTCCTACGAGCAGTACTTC. Translating it yields CASSLSLGASGPGSYEQYF.

This clone was seen a handful of times. The gene calls are TRBV6-5 and TRBJ1-2; D is unresolved. CDR3 length: 10 residues. Germline V gene sequence: CDR1 MNHEY, CDR2 SVGAGI. The V end lost 5 bases, the J end lost 7 bases, and 5 bases lay between the germline ends. The CDR3 DNA sequence: TGTGCCAGCAGTACTGGTGGCTACACCTTC. Protein sequence: CASSTGGYTF.

The genes are TRBV6-1 and TRBJ1-5; no firm D call. Trimming removed 6 bases at V and 4 bases at J, with 4 bases between. The germline V gene has CDR1 MNHNS and CDR2 SASEGT. The CDR3 is 11 amino acids. As DNA, the CDR3 is TGTGCCAGCAGAGCTAATCAGCCCCAGCATTTT. Residues: CASRANQPQHF.

The chain joins TRBV4-1 to TRBJ2-7, with TRBD1 matching 8 bases. Germline V gene sequence: CDR1 MGHRA, CDR2 YSYEKL. The CDR3 extends over 14 amino acids. V lost 4 bases and J lost 2; bases outside the gene matches: 4. The CDR3 DNA is TGCGCCAGCAGCCTCGGGACAGGTGCCTACGAGCAGTACTTC. It translates to CASSLGTGAYEQYF.

This clone has a handful of counts. The V gene is TRBV2, the J gene TRBJ2-4, with a weak D call TRBD2 (7 bases). This CDR3 contains 16 residues. Trimming removed 3 bases from V and 0 bases from J, with 12 bases in between. Germline V CDR1 and CDR2: SNHLY, FYNNEI. This CDR3 reads CASSDWGGLAKNIQYF. The DNA of the CDR3 is TGTGCCAGCAGTGATTGGGGGGGCCTAGCCAAAAACATTCAGTACTTC. Filled out from reference TRBV2 and TRBJ2-4, the complete variable domain reads EPEVTQTPSHQVTQMGQEVILRCVPISNHLYFYWYRQILGQKVEFLVSFYNNEISEKSEIFDDQFSVERPDGSNFTLKIRSTKLEDSAMYFCASSDWGGLAKNIQYFGAGTRLSVL.

This chain links TRBV27 with TRBJ1-5, with 7 nucleotides matching TRBD1. CDR1 is MNHEY, CDR2 SMNVEV, per germline (reference sequence). This CDR3 comprises 14 residues. The ends lost 3 bases at V and 4 bases at J; junction bases unmatched: 3. The CDR3 nucleotides read TGTGCCAGCAGTTTGACAGGGCGAAATCAGCCCCAGCATTTT. It codes for CASSLTGRNQPQHF.